The present TCR beta chain was sequenced within a study of blood T cell repertoires in COVID-19 (dated by TCRdb to between 2020 and 2021). General notes on the study: Samples covering the acute and convalescent phases of COVID-19 were provided by collaborators in the United States, Italy and Spain. A de-identified subject ID, COVID-19 status, age in years and sex were almost always included in the sample metadata. The prospective study material was composed of cDNA or gDNA derived from T cells, B-cell-depleted T cells, or PBMCs. Where HLA class I and class II types were available, the types were taken from metadata supplied by the sample provider, not from assay-based typing. A freely available public database, intended as a resource for researchers studying the immune response to SARS-CoV-2, is where the repertoires were released. The samples were drawn from the first 160 participants of the ongoing ImmuneRACE study and from more than 1,000 subjects provided by 6 global collaborators. Deeply sampled blood TCRbeta repertoires from subjects exposed to, actively infected with, or recovered from COVID-19 were included in the dataset.

TCRbeta CDR3 regions were amplified from genomic DNA by means of the immunoSEQ Assay, a bias-controlled multiplex PCR. The original pipeline was this. Within the assay, amplification of reference gene primers was used to estimate how many nucleated cells each sample contained. Sequence reads were collapsed and filtered to measure the absolute abundance of every unique TCRbeta CDR3 rearrangement. For each sample, productive Simpson clonality was calculated by taking the square root of Simpson's diversity index across productive rearrangements. In its TCRdb copy, this immuneACCESS table keeps in-frame sequences only and misses some clones. Where compared with another copy, unresolved V genes explain less than half of these, and the others have no known cause. The V and J calls and clone size were taken over from that table, and D and trimming were inferred from the DNA. The sample data list roughly 200,000 clones, and 70% to 90% of these were observed just once. Roughly a tenth of the sample goes to the ten largest clones.

The CDR3 measures 17 amino acids from cysteine to phenylalanine. Left in the record is the CDR3 DNA by itself, 51 bases read in frame from the first base. Trimming leaves V shorter by 3 bases and J shorter by 4 bases, with the junction holding 12 bases beyond the gene matches. Taken from the germline V gene (reference sequence), the CDR1 and CDR2 loops are WNHNN and SYGVQD. One collaborating source in Seattle enrolled patients while the patients were actively infected and followed the patients over time throughout the course of disease. The collaborating institutions used their own protocols to collect whole blood in K2EDTA tubes. For TCRbeta analysis, collaborators shipped samples in one of three forms: frozen whole blood, isolated PBMCs, or DNA extracted from either of those sample types. With respect to this clone: Its antigen remains undetermined. The input lacks base qualities; no much larger clone sits a single base away.

Overall study results and their limits: How much clinical and demographic metadata was included differed by source and by participant, and the metadata was provided uncurated.

The rearranged chain carries TRBV10-1 and TRBJ2-3, with TRBD2 matching 8 junction bases. The TCR sequence derives from a woman aged 50 to 65 with COVID-19, enrolled during active disease. Material for sequencing was peripheral blood. The CDR3 is CASSDPAGAEEADTQYF. In nucleotide form, the sequence is TGCGCCAGCAGTGACCCAGCGGGGGCTGAGGAGGCAGATACGCAGTATTTT.